This entry lists 3 T cell receptor beta chains sequenced from one sample in a study of human T cells and chemical hapten exposure. Indicated time point: pre-sensitization, week 0. This sample's treatment: therapeutic diphenylcyclopropenone sensitization with weekly scalp DPC. In TCRdb, the RACE reads were re-called with MiXCR into one record per CDR3 protein. This sample has 350,000 to 400,000 distinct CDR3 sequences, with less than 6.5% found just once. The sequencing here drew on whole blood, taken in connection with sensitization to the hapten diphenylcyclopropenone (DPC). These receptors originate from a woman aged 45-60 years with alopecia areata. Some clones in this sample may be carry-over from other donors' samples.

The sample holds a few counts of this clonotype. The gene calls are TRBV10-3 and TRBJ2-7, with D tentatively TRBD1 or TRBD2 (5 bases each). The germline V gene encodes CDR1 ENHRY and CDR2 SYGVKD. The CDR3 extends over 12 amino acids. V dropped 8 bases and J dropped 3 bases, with 11 bases sitting between them. The chain's CDR3 is CAIRGTIYEQYF. As DNA, the CDR3 is TGTGCCATCCGGGGCACAATCTACGAGCAGTACTTC.

The table lists this clonotype with a few counts. V gene TRBV27 combines with J gene TRBJ2-2; 11 bases align to TRBD1. J lost 1 base, V lost 0 bases, and 1 base had no gene match. The germline CDR1 and CDR2 sequences are MNHEY and SMNVEV (reference sequence). The CDR3 is 17 residues long. In DNA, the CDR3 is TGTGCCAGCAGTTTATCGGGGACAGGGGGGAACACCGGGGAGCTGTTTTTT. Its protein is CASSLSGTGGNTGELFF.

Only a few counts were recorded for this clonotype. The chain couples TRBV14 to TRBJ1-2, with 8 bases fitting TRBD1. With V trimmed by 4 bases and J by 4 bases, 2 bases remained unmatched. The CDR3 is 13 residues long. Germline lookup yields CDR1 SGHDN and CDR2 FVKESK. The CDR3 nucleotides read TGTGCCAGCAGCCGACAGGGGACCTATGGCTACACCTTC. Translation: CASSRQGTYGYTF.